This T cell receptor beta chain emerged from a study of blood T cells in healthy people across ages. Looking at the study overall: About one barcoded beta molecule per two T cells was captured by template switching.

There are a few counts of this clonotype. The second PCR ran about 7 to 12 cycles with a sample-barcoded 5' primer and J-beta primers. A template-switch adaptor that had 12 random nucleotides put a tag on each cDNA molecule. One entry per CDR3 protein, called by TCRdb with MiXCR from the 5' RACE reads. Among hundreds of thousands of distinct CDR3 sequences listed, around half were seen once. Per sample, a minimum of 6.5 million PBMCs were isolated. CDR3 length equals 18 residues. V lost 2 bases and J 5 bases, leaving 21 bases between the germline ends. The TCR comes from an older woman in good health. Sequencing used blood. The V call is TRBV12-3 or TRBV12-4, the J call TRBJ1-4, with D maybe TRBD1 (6 bases). CDR3 protein: CASSLQGLGAGKNEKLFF. The CDR3 DNA reads as TGTGCCAGCAGTTTACAAGGGTTGGGGGCAGGGAAAAATGAAAAACTGTTTTTT.